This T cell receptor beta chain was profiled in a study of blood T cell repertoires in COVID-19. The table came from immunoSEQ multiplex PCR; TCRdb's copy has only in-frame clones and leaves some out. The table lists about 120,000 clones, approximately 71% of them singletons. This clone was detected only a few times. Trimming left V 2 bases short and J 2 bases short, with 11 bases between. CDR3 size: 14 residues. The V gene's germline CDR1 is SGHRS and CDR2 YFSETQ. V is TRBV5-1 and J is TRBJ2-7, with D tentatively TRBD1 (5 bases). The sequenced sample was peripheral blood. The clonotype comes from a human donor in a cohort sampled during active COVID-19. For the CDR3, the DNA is TGCGCCAGCAGCTTCCCAGGGATGGCCTACGAGCAGTACTTC. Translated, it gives CASSFPGMAYEQYF.